These 11 T cell receptor beta chains originate from one sample sequenced in a study of shared clonotypes between healthy human individuals. The assay was immunoSEQ multiplex PCR, and TCRdb's table has in-frame clones only and misses some. The sample has around 2.5 million clones, over 85% seen once. The sequenced sample consisted of naive CD4+ T cells from PBMCs. Subset specified: CD45RA+ positively selected. The origin of the receptors is a man between 18 and 35 years old in good health. Some clones in this sample may be carry-over from other donors' samples.

The chain couples TRBV28 to TRBJ2-3; 8 nucleotides line up with TRBD1. Germline trimming cut 8 bases from V and 6 bases from J; bases unmatched to any gene: 16. Germline V gene lookup returns CDR1 MDHEN and CDR2 SYDVKM. This CDR3 region has 16 residues. As DNA, the CDR3 is TGTGCCAGCTTCCCGACAGGGGTCGTATTTACTGATACGCAGTATTTT. Protein sequence: CASFPTGVVFTDTQYF.

The rearrangement joins TRBV5-6 to TRBJ1-2; TRBD1 aligns across 8 bases. This CDR3 has 13 residues. The J segment lost 8 bases and the V segment lost 3 bases, leaving 6 bases of the junction unmatched. Germline CDR1 reads SGHDT; CDR2 reads YYEEEE. Here the CDR3 DNA reads TGTGCCAGCAGCTCAGAGGACAGGGAGGGCTACACCTTC. Protein sequence: CASSSEDREGYTF.

This clone showed up just once. The CDR3 DNA sequence: TGTGCCAGCGGGCCTAGAAGGGACGGAGAGACCCAGTACTTC. As protein: CASGPRRDGETQYF. This chain uses TRBV6-5 with TRBJ2-5; D tentatively reads TRBD1 or TRBD2 (5 bases each). Germline V gene data show CDR1 as MNHEY and CDR2 as SVGAGI. Trimming cost V 8 bases and J 4 bases, with 17 bases left between them. There are 14 residues in the CDR3.

The chain recombines TRBV7-2 with TRBJ2-7, with TRBD2 matching over 8 bases. This CDR3 contains 17 residues. Germline-derived CDR1 and CDR2 are SGHTA and FQGNSA. The J segment lost 0 bases and the V segment lost 0 bases, leaving 7 bases of the junction unmatched. The CDR3 protein is CASSLALGLGPSYEQYF. The CDR3 nucleotides are TGTGCCAGCAGCTTAGCACTGGGACTAGGGCCCTCCTACGAGCAGTACTTC. Using reference TRBV7-2 and TRBJ2-7 for the parts outside the CDR3, the full variable domain is GAGVSQSPSNKVTEKGKDVELRCDPISGHTALYWYRQSLGQGLEFLIYFQGNSAPDKSGLPSDRFSAERTGGSVSTLTIQRTQQEDSAVYLCASSLALGLGPSYEQYFGPGTRLTVT.

A single count supports this clone. J is TRBJ2-5 and V is TRBV28; 8 positions agree with TRBD1. The CDR3 totals 15 residues. CDR1 MDHEN and CDR2 SYDVKM come from the germline V gene. The junction had 8 bases not matched to a gene; V was cut back by 3 bases and J by 5 bases. In nucleotides, the CDR3 is TGTGCCAGCAGTTTCCCCAGGGGGCGACCGGAGACCCAGTACTTC. This sequence encodes CASSFPRGRPETQYF.

The V gene is TRBV27, the J gene TRBJ2-2, with TRBD2 matching 11 bases. The germline CDR1 and CDR2 sequences are MNHEY and SMNVEV (reference sequence). The CDR3 runs to 17 residues. V was pared by 3 bases and J by 1 base, with 4 bases of the junction left unmatched. The CDR3 sequence is CASSFLAGGLNTGELFF. CDR3 nucleotides: TGTGCCAGCAGTTTCCTAGCGGGAGGACTGAACACCGGGGAGCTGTTTTTT.

To note about this clone: Different DNA sequences within this sample yield the same CDR3. The V call is TRBV7-9, the J call TRBJ1-2; D not resolved. CDR1 and CDR2 from the germline V gene are SEHNR and FQNEAQ (reference sequence). Trimming cost V 1 base and J 2 bases, with 5 bases left between them. The CDR3 loop spans 13 amino acids. Here the CDR3 DNA reads TGTGCCAGCAGCTTAGGCATAAACTATGGCTACACCTTC. It specifies CASSLGINYGYTF.

The V call is TRBV28, the J call TRBJ2-5; 11 nucleotides align to TRBD1. CDR1 and CDR2 (germline): MDHEN, SYDVKM. J was trimmed by 4 bases and V by 4 bases; bases with no gene match: 8. The CDR3 loop spans 16 amino acids. CDR3 residues: CASSSTGTGGIETQYF. In DNA form, the CDR3 reads TGTGCCAGCAGTTCCACCGGGACAGGGGGTATAGAGACCCAGTACTTC.

The chain is built from TRBV4-3 and TRBJ1-1, with a weak D call TRBD1 (6 bases). V lost 5 bases and J 4 bases, leaving 20 bases between the germline ends. This CDR3 has 16 residues. Germline-derived CDR1 and CDR2 are LGHNA and YSLEER. The CDR3 DNA follows: TGCGCCAGCAGCTTGGAGACAGGCACGTCTGGCACTGAAGCTTTCTTT. The encoded protein is CASSLETGTSGTEAFF.

This clone was observed a single time. The chain is built from TRBV6-1 and TRBJ2-7; D possibly corresponds to TRBD2 (5 bases). This CDR3 region has 15 residues. Looked up from germline, CDR1 is MNHNS and CDR2 is SASEGT. Trimming cost V 5 bases and J 1 base, with 15 bases left between them. The CDR3 loop reads CASSREKAPSYEQYF. The CDR3 coding sequence is TGTGCCAGCAGTAGGGAGAAAGCCCCTTCCTACGAGCAGTACTTC.

V gene TRBV11-2 combines with J gene TRBJ2-7; 10 positions agree with TRBD2. V lost 6 bases to trimming and J lost 1 base; unmatched junction nucleotides: 9. This CDR3 is built from 16 residues. Germline CDR1 is SGHAT and CDR2 is FQNNGV. In DNA, the CDR3 is TGTGCCAGCAGGCCCGTAGCGGGAGGTTCATCCTACGAGCAGTACTTC. Its translation: CASRPVAGGSSYEQYF.